These 20 T cell receptor beta chains came from one sample sequenced in a study of blood T cell repertoires in COVID-19. Some clones are missing from TCRdb's copy, which holds only in-frame ones; the method was immunoSEQ multiplex PCR. The profile shows around 190,000 clones, 88% of them singletons. The sample consisted of peripheral blood. Receptor source: a man aged 50-59 years with COVID-19, enrolled during active disease.

The rearrangement joins TRBV11-2 to TRBJ2-1; D is possibly TRBD2 (5 bases). CDR3 size: 14 residues. The V gene's germline CDR1 is SGHAT and CDR2 FQNNGV. Trimming left V 5 bases short and J 6 bases short, with 14 bases between. The CDR3 sequence is CASSLSGGLNEQFF. As DNA, the CDR3 is TGTGCCAGCAGCCTAAGCGGAGGTCTCAATGAGCAGTTCTTC.

This rearrangement joins TRBV19 to TRBJ2-3; TRBD2 matches at 12 bases. Looked up from germline, CDR1 is LNHDA and CDR2 is SQIVND (reference sequence). CDR3 length equals 16 residues. After removal of 4 bases from V and 4 bases from J, the junction contained 6 bases not matched to a gene. The CDR3: CASSTLAGGQPDTQYF. The CDR3 DNA sequence: TGTGCCAGTAGTACACTAGCGGGGGGCCAGCCAGATACGCAGTATTTT. Combining the CDR3 with reference TRBV19 and TRBJ2-3 gives the whole variable domain DGGITQSPKYLFRKEGQNVTLSCEQNLNHDAMYWYRQDPGQGLRLIYYSQIVNDFQKGDIAEGYSVSREKKESFPLTVTSAQKNPTAFYLCASSTLAGGQPDTQYFGPGTRLTVL.

This rearrangement joins TRBV12-3 or TRBV12-4 to TRBJ1-5; no definite D call. The CDR3 is 11 residues long. V was shortened by 6 bases and J by 6 bases, with 6 bases between the two germline ends. In nucleotides, the CDR3 is TGTGCCAGCAGCATCGGTCAGCCCCAGCATTTT. As protein: CASSIGQPQHF.

This chain links TRBV3-1 (or the pseudogene TRBV3-2) with TRBJ2-1, with D possibly being TRBD2 (6 bases). The length of the CDR3 is 13 residues. CDR1 is LGHDT, CDR2 YNNKEL, per germline (reference sequence). V was cut by 4 bases and J by 8 bases, with 12 bases left in between. The CDR3: CASSPRAGYEQFF. The CDR3 DNA is TGTGCCAGCAGCCCCAGAGCGGGCTATGAGCAGTTCTTC.

This chain joins TRBV10-3 and TRBJ1-5; 8 nucleotides match TRBD1. The germline gives CDR1 ENHRY, CDR2 SYGVKD. With V trimmed by 3 bases and J by 4 bases, 5 bases remained unmatched. The CDR3 consists of 15 residues. The CDR3 sequence is CAISEGGTGNQPQHF. The CDR3, as DNA: TGTGCCATCAGTGAAGGCGGGACAGGAAATCAGCCCCAGCATTTT.

This chain uses TRBV7-6 with TRBJ2-2; 7 nucleotides line up with TRBD1. The germline V gene encodes CDR1 SGHVS and CDR2 FNYEAQ. The CDR3 has 18 amino acids. V lost 1 base to trimming and J lost 7 bases; unmatched junction nucleotides: 15. The CDR3 DNA reads TGTGCCAGCAGCTTAGTAGGGGGCGAACCCACCCGGGACGGGGAGCTGTTTTTT. Translated, it gives CASSLVGGEPTRDGELFF.

This chain joins TRBV7-9 and TRBJ1-2, with 8 bases fitting TRBD1. This CDR3 region has 14 residues. Trimming removed 3 bases from V and 5 bases from J; junction bases left unmatched: 5. Germline CDR1 SEHNR, CDR2 FQNEAQ (reference sequence). The CDR3 region is CASSLTGEEYGYTF. CDR3 coding DNA: TGTGCCAGCAGCTTGACAGGGGAAGAGTATGGCTACACCTTC.

The chain uses TRBV10-3 and TRBJ2-1, with 12 bases that match TRBD2. V dropped 2 bases and J dropped 9; count of bases not matched to a gene: 5. The CDR3 is made up of 15 amino acids. Germline V gene data show CDR1 as ENHRY and CDR2 as SYGVKD. The CDR3 protein is CAISETSGRQGEQFF. CDR3 bases: TGTGCCATCAGTGAGACTAGCGGGAGGCAGGGTGAGCAGTTCTTC.

This clone occurred once. V and J are TRBV5-1 and TRBJ2-1, with D perhaps TRBD2 (5 bases). V gave up 0 bases and J gave up 3 bases, with 10 bases separating them. Germline lookup yields CDR1 SGHRS and CDR2 YFSETQ. This CDR3 region has 15 residues. CDR3 in DNA: TGCGCCAGCAGCTTGGGGCGGGCCCTCTACAATGAGCAGTTCTTC. This encodes CASSLGRALYNEQFF.

The J gene is TRBJ2-7, the V gene TRBV29-1, with D maybe TRBD1 (6 bases). Trimming removed 4 bases at V and 7 bases at J, with 8 bases between. This CDR3 has 10 amino acids. CDR1 is SQVTM, CDR2 ANQGSEA, per germline. CDR3: CSVGDIEQYF. Written as DNA, the CDR3 is TGCAGCGTTGGGGACATTGAGCAGTACTTC.

The chain couples TRBV15 to TRBJ1-5; 7 bases are a match to TRBD1. V shed 0 bases and J 0 bases; nucleotides not matched to a gene: 2. The germline V gene encodes CDR1 LNHNV and CDR2 YYDKDF (reference sequence). The length of the CDR3 is 16 residues. The CDR3, as DNA: TGTGCCACCAGCAGAGATACAGGGGTTAGCAATCAGCCCCAGCATTTT. It is translated as CATSRDTGVSNQPQHF.

The chain joins TRBV5-1 to TRBJ2-1; possibly TRBD1 for D (6 bases). The CDR3 is made up of 16 amino acids. Germline lookup yields CDR1 SGHRS and CDR2 YFSETQ. Deletions cut 5 bases from V and 2 bases from J, with 17 bases between. The CDR3 sequence: CASRIGWDNPYNEQFF. For the CDR3, the DNA is TGCGCCAGCAGGATCGGGTGGGACAACCCCTACAATGAGCAGTTCTTC.

The chain couples TRBV2 to TRBJ1-6; a possible D gene is TRBD1 (5 bases). The CDR3 is 14 amino acids. Trimming pared 2 bases from V and 10 bases from J, leaving 12 bases between. Germline CDR1 and CDR2: SNHLY and FYNNEI. As DNA, the CDR3 is TGTGCCAGCAGTGAAAGGGGCGCCGGATCACCCCTCCACTTT. Translated, it gives CASSERGAGSPLHF.

The chain uses TRBV11-2 and TRBJ2-7; maybe TRBD2 (7 bases). The V gene lost 5 bases and the J gene lost 1 base, with 15 bases spanning the gap. Germline V gene lookup returns CDR1 SGHAT and CDR2 FQNNGV. The CDR3 extends over 15 amino acids. The DNA for the CDR3 is TGTGCCAGCAGCCACCCACGGGGGGCATCCTACGAGCAGTACTTC. As protein: CASSHPRGASYEQYF.

V is TRBV19 and J is TRBJ1-2, with 8 bases identical to TRBD1. The CDR3 covers 15 residues. Germline CDR1 reads LNHDA; CDR2 reads SQIVND (reference sequence). J lost 5 bases, V lost 6 bases, and 11 bases had no gene match. CDR3 nucleotides: TGTGCCAGTAGCCCTACGGGACAGGTGATTTATGGCTACACCTTC. It is translated as CASSPTGQVIYGYTF.

The rearrangement joins TRBV7-8 to TRBJ2-1; D is undetermined. Looked up from germline, CDR1 is SGHVS and CDR2 is FQNEAQ. The CDR3 is made up of 13 amino acids. Between the trimmed V and J ends, which lost 0 bases and 10 bases, there was a span of 10 bases. CDR3 region: CASSLADSSEQFF. The CDR3 DNA follows: TGTGCCAGCAGCTTAGCAGACTCTTCCGAGCAGTTCTTC.

In nucleotides, the CDR3 is TGTGCCAGCAGTCTGGGCCTTTCTGGGGCCAACGTCCTGACTTTC. Translated: CASSLGLSGANVLTF. This chain joins TRBV7-2 and TRBJ2-6; D is unclear. Germline loops: CDR1 SGHTA, CDR2 FQGNSA. The CDR3 spans 15 residues. Trimming pared 6 bases from V and 1 base from J, leaving 10 bases between.

The rearrangement joins TRBV7-9 to TRBJ2-2; 7 bases align to TRBD1. CDR1 and CDR2 from the germline V gene are SEHNR and FQNEAQ (reference sequence). Germline trimming cut 2 bases from V and 0 bases from J; bases unmatched to any gene: 6. The CDR3 is 17 residues long. The CDR3 nucleotides are TGTGCCAGCAGCTTAAAGGCTCAGGGGGCGAACACCGGGGAGCTGTTTTTT. Protein product: CASSLKAQGANTGELFF.

The V gene is TRBV7-8, the J gene TRBJ2-7; TRBD2 agrees at 13 bases. V was pared by 2 bases and J by 1 base, with 2 bases of the junction left unmatched. The germline V gene encodes CDR1 SGHVS and CDR2 FQNEAQ. This CDR3 contains 16 residues. The CDR3 DNA follows: TGTGCCAGCAGCTTACTGACTAGCGGGAGGTCCTACGAGCAGTACTTC. It yields the protein CASSLLTSGRSYEQYF.

This clone was detected ten times or more. The chain's CDR3 is CASSSSGTTIYNEQFF. CDR3 nucleotides: TGCGCCAGCAGCTCCTCCGGGACTACAATTTACAATGAGCAGTTCTTC. The J gene is TRBJ2-1, the V gene TRBV5-1; 7 bases agree with TRBD2. The CDR3 length is 16 residues. V lost 3 bases and J lost 4; bases outside the gene matches: 10. The V gene's germline CDR1 is SGHRS and CDR2 YFSETQ.